Following are 20 T cell receptor beta chains from one sample sequenced in a study of read filtering for tumor transcriptome and immune sequencing. This library used about 360 ng RNA and molecular barcoded adaptors spanning alpha/delta and beta/gamma chains. MiXCR, applied by TCRdb to the reads, yields one record per CDR3 protein. The sample includes roughly 61,000 distinct CDR3 sequences, approximately 13% seen only once; the top ten take roughly 17%. Sequencing was performed on a population of CD138-negative cells sorted from bone marrow. Receptors originate from a donor aged 40 or older with multiple myeloma.

This clonotype was counted many times. This sequence joins TRBV6-1 and TRBJ2-2; 8 positions agree with TRBD1. Germline V gene lookup returns CDR1 MNHNS and CDR2 SASEGT. There are 15 residues in the CDR3. V shed 7 bases and J 4 bases; nucleotides not matched to a gene: 8. The DNA for the CDR3 is TGTGCCAGCACTTCCAGGGGGCGCGTCACCGGGGAGCTGTTTTTT. It is translated as CASTSRGRVTGELFF.

This clonotype was counted between two and nine times. This may stem from a read error, because a much larger clone lies one nucleotide away. The chain carries TRBV20-1 and TRBJ2-5; 8 positions agree with TRBD2. The CDR3 is 15 amino acids. The trim removed 3 bases at V and 7 bases at J, leaving 13 bases unmatched. Germline loops: CDR1 DFQATT, CDR2 SNEGSKA (reference sequence). The CDR3: CSARVLRRGEGTQYF. CDR3 coding DNA: TGCAGTGCTAGGGTACTCCGGCGGGGGGAGGGGACCCAGTACTTC.

This clonotype turned up a few times. The chain employs TRBV5-6 and TRBJ1-4; 8 bases match TRBD1. In germline, CDR1 is SGHDT, CDR2 YYEEEE. The CDR3 is 14 residues long. The V gene end was trimmed by 2 bases and the J gene end by 7 bases; junction bases not matched to a gene: 4. The CDR3 DNA follows: TGTGCCAGCAGCTTCGGACAGGGAAGTGAAAAACTGTTTTTT. The encoded protein is CASSFGQGSEKLFF. Full variable domain (rest looked up from reference TRBV5-6 and TRBJ1-4): DAGVTQSPTHLIKTRGQQVTLRCSPKSGHDTVSWYQQALGQGPQFIFQYYEEEERQRGNFPDRFSGHQFPNYSSELNVNALLLGDSALYLCASSFGQGSEKLFFGSGTQLSVL.

This clonotype was counted many times. The chain joins TRBV12-3 or TRBV12-4 to TRBJ2-2, with a possible D match to TRBD1 (6 bases). V lost 6 bases and J 1 base, leaving 6 bases between the germline ends. The CDR3 has 13 amino acids. The CDR3 region has the DNA TGTGCCAGCAGACAGGGGAACACCGGGGAGCTGTTTTTT. It is translated as CASRQGNTGELFF.

This clonotype was observed a handful of times. A much bigger clone sits one base away, suggesting this may be a read error. The rearrangement uses TRBV19 and TRBJ2-7; D unclear. CDR3 length: 12 amino acids. Germline V lookup: CDR1 LNHDA, CDR2 SQIVND (reference sequence). V was shortened by 8 bases and J by 3 bases, with 11 bases between the two germline ends. As DNA, the CDR3 is TGTGCCAGTGCCGACACGGACTACGAGCAGTACTTC. Its translation: CASADTDYEQYF.

Many counts were recorded for this clonotype. The chain employs TRBV5-1 and TRBJ2-1; the match to TRBD2 covers 9 bases. The V segment lost 2 bases and the J segment 7 bases; nucleotides outside the gene matches: 7. From germline, CDR1 is SGHRS and CDR2 YFSETQ. This CDR3 has 15 amino acids. The CDR3 reads CASSFSLAGENEQFF. The CDR3 DNA is TGCGCCAGCAGCTTCTCGTTAGCGGGGGAAAATGAGCAGTTCTTC.

This clonotype came up many times. This chain links TRBV29-1 with TRBJ1-5; D perhaps matches TRBD1 (5 bases). The CDR3 spans 15 residues. Deletions cut 4 bases from V and 2 bases from J, with 15 bases between. Germline CDR1 SQVTM, CDR2 ANQGSEA. The CDR3 DNA reads as TGCAGCGTTGTTTTGGGGACGCTTGGCAATCAGCCCCAGCATTTT. This translates into CSVVLGTLGNQPQHF.

This clonotype has more than one count but fewer than ten. Sequence at one end of the junction differs from germline and may be a read error. The rearrangement uses TRBV24-1 and TRBJ2-7; D unresolved. This CDR3 contains 13 residues. Germline CDR1 KGHDR, CDR2 SFDVKD. This CDR3 is CATRDYKTYEQYF. The CDR3 bases are TGTGCCACCCGTGATTACAAAACCTACGAGCAGTACTTC.

This clonotype showed up many times. The rearrangement joins TRBV28 to TRBJ2-2; no firm D call. V gave up 7 bases and J gave up 4 bases, with 13 bases separating them. CDR3 size: 14 residues. Germline loops: CDR1 MDHEN, CDR2 SYDVKM. The CDR3 loop reads CASNRPRGTGELFF. The CDR3 DNA reads as TGTGCCAGCAACAGACCTCGTGGCACCGGGGAGCTGTTTTTT.

The sample holds a few counts of this clonotype. J is TRBJ2-1 and V is TRBV7-2; D ambiguous. CDR3 size: 13 residues. CDR1 and CDR2 from the germline V gene are SGHTA and FQGNSA. The germline V and J ends were trimmed by 1 base and 4 bases, with 5 bases remaining between them. This CDR3 is CASSLVGYNEQFF. CDR3 bases: TGTGCCAGCAGCTTAGTCGGGTACAATGAGCAGTTCTTC.

This clonotype was detected many times. V is TRBV19 and J is TRBJ2-1; 13 bases match TRBD2. The V gene's germline CDR1 is LNHDA and CDR2 SQIVND (reference sequence). The CDR3 runs 17 residues. Germline trimming cut 4 bases from V and 2 bases from J; bases unmatched to any gene: 5. CDR3 residues: CASSREGLAGAYNEQFF. The CDR3 DNA sequence: TGTGCCAGTAGTAGGGAAGGACTAGCGGGGGCCTACAATGAGCAGTTCTTC.

This clonotype has a count of ten or more. CDR3 coding DNA: TGTGCCAGCAGTGACGCGGGGGGTACCGAGTCCTACGAGCAGTACTTC. Its translation is CASSDAGGTESYEQYF. The J gene is TRBJ2-7, the V gene TRBV6-1; 8 bases are shared with TRBD2. The J segment lost 1 base and the V segment lost 3 bases, leaving 8 bases of the junction unmatched. Germline V CDR1 and CDR2: MNHNS, SASEGT. The CDR3 extends over 16 amino acids.

For this clonotype: The junction does not match germline at one end; this may be a read error. This rearrangement joins TRBV29-1 to TRBJ2-2, with a possible D match to TRBD1 (6 bases). Per the germline V gene, CDR1 is SQVTM and CDR2 is ANQGSEA. CDR3 size: 15 residues. CDR3 coding DNA: TGCAGCGCTATGGACAGAAGAAAGAACACCGGGGAGCTGCTTTTT. This encodes CSAMDRRKNTGELLF.

A few counts support this clonotype. This sequence may be a read error, since a much larger clone differs from it by one base. The CDR3 here is CASSIDSEETKFF. CDR3 DNA sequence: TGTGCCAGTAGTATAGATAGTGAGGAGACGAAGTTCTTC. The rearrangement links TRBV19 to TRBJ2-1, with D hard to call. This CDR3 is built from 13 residues. The germline CDR1 and CDR2 sequences are LNHDA and SQIVND (reference sequence). V gave up 0 bases and J gave up 14 bases, with 14 bases separating them.

In its sample, this clonotype was seen many times. The chain recombines TRBV11-1 with TRBJ2-3, with 7 positions matching TRBD1. CDR3 size: 12 residues. With 5 bases clipped from V and 9 bases from J, the junction kept 5 bases outside the gene matches. Germline CDR1 and CDR2: SGHAT and FQDESV (reference sequence). The chain's CDR3 is CASSTDRDTQYF. The DNA of the CDR3 is TGTGCCAGCAGCACCGACAGGGACACGCAGTATTTT.

This clonotype was detected ten times or more. This sequence joins TRBV2 and TRBJ2-1; 7 bases align to TRBD1. The CDR3 contains 13 residues. The germline V gene encodes CDR1 SNHLY and CDR2 FYNNEI. V was clipped by 10 bases and J by 1 base; unmatched bases: 4. The CDR3 sequence: CANRDRSYNEQFF. The CDR3 DNA is TGTGCCAACCGGGACAGATCCTACAATGAGCAGTTCTTC.

This clonotype was seen a few times. A clone one base away is much larger, so this may be a read error. The chain carries TRBV3-1 and TRBJ1-2; 7 bases fit TRBD1. Per germline, CDR1 LGHDT and CDR2 YNNKEL (reference sequence). This CDR3 is 14 amino acids long. DNA of the CDR3: TGTGCCAGCGGCCAAGGCAGGACAGGCCATGGCTACACCTTC. It is translated as CASGQGRTGHGYTF.

The chain is built from TRBV5-5 and TRBJ2-7; D perhaps matches TRBD1 (6 bases). Germline values: CDR1 SGHKS, CDR2 YYEKEE (reference sequence). This CDR3 is built from 14 residues. The V end lost 4 bases, the J end lost 3 bases, and 14 bases lay between the germline ends. The CDR3 sequence: CASSPGTTDYEQYF. CDR3 nucleotide sequence: TGTGCCAGCAGCCCAGGGACAACGGACTACGAGCAGTACTTC.

Of note for this clonotype: A junction boundary mismatches the germline segment, possibly from a read error. This chain connects TRBV5-1 to TRBJ1-1; D ambiguous. The CDR3 sequence is 14 residues long. Germline-derived CDR1 and CDR2 are SGHRS and YFSETQ. As DNA, the CDR3 is TGCGCCAGCAGCGCATTACCGACCAACACTGAAGCTTCCTTT. Translating it yields CASSALPTNTEASF.

At least ten counts were recorded for this clonotype. The chain carries TRBV20-1 and TRBJ2-5, with TRBD2 matching over 7 bases. CDR3 length: 16 residues. Germline V gene lookup returns CDR1 DFQATT and CDR2 SNEGSKA (reference sequence). J lost 1 base, V lost 1 base, and 9 bases had no gene match. The CDR3 loop is CSARGGSSGFQETQYF. The CDR3 coding sequence is TGCAGTGCTAGAGGGGGGTCTAGCGGATTCCAAGAGACCCAGTACTTC.